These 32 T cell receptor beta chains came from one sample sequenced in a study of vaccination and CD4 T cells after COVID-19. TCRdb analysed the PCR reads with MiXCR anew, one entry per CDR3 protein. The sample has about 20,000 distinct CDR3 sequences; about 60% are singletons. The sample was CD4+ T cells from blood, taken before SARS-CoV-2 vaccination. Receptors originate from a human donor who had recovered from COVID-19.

The CDR3 here is CASSGDRYSNQPQHF. Written as DNA, the CDR3 is TGTGCCAGCAGCGGGGACAGATATAGCAATCAGCCCCAGCATTTT. The chain carries TRBV2 and TRBJ1-5, with 7 bases aligning to TRBD1. Germline CDR1 is SNHLY and CDR2 is FYNNEI. The trim removed 6 bases at V and 0 bases at J, leaving 5 bases unmatched. The CDR3 contains 15 residues.

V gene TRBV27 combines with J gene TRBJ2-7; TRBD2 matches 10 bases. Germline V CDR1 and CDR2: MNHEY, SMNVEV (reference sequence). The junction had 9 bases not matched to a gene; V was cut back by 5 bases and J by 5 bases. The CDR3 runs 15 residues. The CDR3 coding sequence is TGTGCCAGCAGTCCCCAGCGGGAGGGCCGCCACGAGCAGTACTTC. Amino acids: CASSPQREGRHEQYF.

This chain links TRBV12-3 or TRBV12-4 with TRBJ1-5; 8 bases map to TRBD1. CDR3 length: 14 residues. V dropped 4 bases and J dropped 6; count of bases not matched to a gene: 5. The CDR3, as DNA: TGTGCCAGCAGTTCGACAGGGGACGGTCAGCCCCAGCATTTT. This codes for CASSSTGDGQPQHF.

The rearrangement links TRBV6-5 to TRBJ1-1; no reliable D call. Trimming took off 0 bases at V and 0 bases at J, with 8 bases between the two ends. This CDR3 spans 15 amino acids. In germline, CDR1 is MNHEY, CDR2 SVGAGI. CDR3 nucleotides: TGTGCCAGCAGTTACTCAGGACCCCTGAACACTGAAGCTTTCTTT. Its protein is CASSYSGPLNTEAFF.

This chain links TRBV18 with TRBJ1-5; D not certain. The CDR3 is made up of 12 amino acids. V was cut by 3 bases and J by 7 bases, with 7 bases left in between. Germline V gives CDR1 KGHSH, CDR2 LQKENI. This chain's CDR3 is CASSPGGQPQHF. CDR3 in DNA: TGTGCCAGCTCACCGGGTGGGCAGCCCCAGCATTTT. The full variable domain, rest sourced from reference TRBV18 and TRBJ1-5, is NAGVMQNPRHLVRRRGQEARLRCSPMKGHSHVYWYRQLPEEGLKFMVYLQKENIIDESGMPKERFSAEFPKEGPSILRIQQVVRGDSAAYFCASSPGGQPQHFGDGTRLSIL.

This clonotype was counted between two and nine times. CDR3 nucleotide sequence: TGCAGTGCTAGCCCTACGGGGAGGGGGGTATCACCCCTCCACTTT. It is translated as CSASPTGRGVSPLHF. The chain employs TRBV20-1 and TRBJ1-6, with D tentatively TRBD1 (6 bases). The CDR3 has 15 residues. Germline V gene lookup returns CDR1 DFQATT and CDR2 SNEGSKA (reference sequence). V lost 3 bases, J lost 10 bases, and 19 bases lay in between.

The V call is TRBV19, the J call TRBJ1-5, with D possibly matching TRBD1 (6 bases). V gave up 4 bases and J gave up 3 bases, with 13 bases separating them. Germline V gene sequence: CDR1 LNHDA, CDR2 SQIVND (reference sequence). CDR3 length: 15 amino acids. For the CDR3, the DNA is TGTGCCAGTAGTAAGGGACAAAGTTACAATCAGCCCCAGCATTTT. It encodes CASSKGQSYNQPQHF.

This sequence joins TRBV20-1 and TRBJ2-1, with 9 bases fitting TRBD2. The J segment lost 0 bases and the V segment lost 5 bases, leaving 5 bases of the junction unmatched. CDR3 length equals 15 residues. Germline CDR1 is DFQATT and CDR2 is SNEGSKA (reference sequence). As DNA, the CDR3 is TGCAGTGCTGGAAGCGGGGGGAGCTCCTACAATGAGCAGTTCTTC. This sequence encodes CSAGSGGSSYNEQFF.

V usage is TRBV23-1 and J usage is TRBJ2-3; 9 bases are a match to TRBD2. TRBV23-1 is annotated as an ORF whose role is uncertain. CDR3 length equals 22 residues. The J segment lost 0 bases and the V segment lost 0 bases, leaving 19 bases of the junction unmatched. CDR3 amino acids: CASSQSSGRRFCGRDSTDTQYF. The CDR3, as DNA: TGCGCCAGCAGTCAATCGAGCGGACGGCGGTTTTGCGGGAGGGATAGCACAGATACGCAGTATTTT.

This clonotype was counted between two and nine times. The DNA for the CDR3 is TGCAGTGCTAGGAGTACCCGGGAGGGGGGCACAGATACGCAGTATTTT. Its translation: CSARSTREGGTDTQYF. The rearrangement links TRBV20-1 to TRBJ2-3; 8 bases are shared with TRBD2. The CDR3 covers 16 residues. CDR1 is DFQATT, CDR2 SNEGSKA, per germline (reference sequence). J gave up 1 base and V 3 bases, and 9 bases lay outside the gene matches.

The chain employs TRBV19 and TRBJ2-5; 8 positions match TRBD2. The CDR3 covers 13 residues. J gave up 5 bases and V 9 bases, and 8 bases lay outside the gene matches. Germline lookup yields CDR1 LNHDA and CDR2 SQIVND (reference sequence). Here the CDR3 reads CASGRADVETQYF. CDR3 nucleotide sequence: TGTGCCAGCGGGAGGGCCGATGTGGAGACCCAGTACTTC.

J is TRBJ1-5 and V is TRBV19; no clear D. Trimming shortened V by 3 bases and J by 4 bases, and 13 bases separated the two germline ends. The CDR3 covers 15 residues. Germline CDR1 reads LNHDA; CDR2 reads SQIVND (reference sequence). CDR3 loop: CASSISGTGNQPQHF. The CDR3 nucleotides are TGTGCCAGTAGTATCTCAGGTACCGGGAATCAGCCCCAGCATTTT.

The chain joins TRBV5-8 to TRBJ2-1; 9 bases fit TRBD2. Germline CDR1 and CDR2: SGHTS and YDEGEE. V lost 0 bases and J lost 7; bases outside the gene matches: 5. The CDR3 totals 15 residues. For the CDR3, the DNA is TGTGCCAGCAGCTTGGCAGGACTAGCGATGAATGAGCAGTTCTTC. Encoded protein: CASSLAGLAMNEQFF.

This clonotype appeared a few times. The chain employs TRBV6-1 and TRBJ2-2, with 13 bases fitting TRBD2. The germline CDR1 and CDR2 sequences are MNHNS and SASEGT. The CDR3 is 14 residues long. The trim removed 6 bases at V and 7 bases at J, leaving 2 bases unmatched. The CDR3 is CASRLAGGYGELFF. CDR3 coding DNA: TGTGCCAGCAGACTAGCGGGAGGGTACGGGGAGCTGTTTTTT.

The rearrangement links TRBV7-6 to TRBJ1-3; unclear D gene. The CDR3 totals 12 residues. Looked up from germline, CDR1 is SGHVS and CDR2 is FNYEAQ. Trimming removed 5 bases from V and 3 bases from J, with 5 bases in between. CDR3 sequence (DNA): TGTGCCAGCAGCGAAGATGGAAACACCATATATTTT. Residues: CASSEDGNTIYF.

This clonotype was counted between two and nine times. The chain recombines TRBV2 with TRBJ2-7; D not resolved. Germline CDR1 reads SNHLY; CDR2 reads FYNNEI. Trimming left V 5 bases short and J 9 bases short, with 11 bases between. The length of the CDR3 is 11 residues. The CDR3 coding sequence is TGTGCCAGCAGTAATTCGGCAGGGCAGTACTTC. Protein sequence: CASSNSAGQYF.

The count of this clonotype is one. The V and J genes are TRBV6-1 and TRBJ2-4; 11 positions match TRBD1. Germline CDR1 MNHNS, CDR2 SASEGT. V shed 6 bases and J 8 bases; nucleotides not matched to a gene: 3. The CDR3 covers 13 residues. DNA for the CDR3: TGTGCCAGCAGGAGGGGACAGGGGGACATTCAGTACTTC. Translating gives CASRRGQGDIQYF.

As DNA, the CDR3 is TGTGCCAGTAGTATCGCGGGGGGGCGGGAGCTGTTTTTT. Its protein product is CASSIAGGRELFF. The V and J genes are TRBV19 and TRBJ2-2, with TRBD2 matching over 9 bases. Germline-derived CDR1 and CDR2 are LNHDA and SQIVND (reference sequence). This CDR3 region has 13 residues. V gave up 3 bases and J gave up 9 bases; unmatched junction bases: 2.

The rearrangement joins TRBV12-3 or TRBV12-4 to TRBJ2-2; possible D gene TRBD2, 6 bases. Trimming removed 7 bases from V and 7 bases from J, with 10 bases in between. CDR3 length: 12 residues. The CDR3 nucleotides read TGTGCCAGCAATCGGGAGTACGGGGAGCTGTTTTTT. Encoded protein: CASNREYGELFF.

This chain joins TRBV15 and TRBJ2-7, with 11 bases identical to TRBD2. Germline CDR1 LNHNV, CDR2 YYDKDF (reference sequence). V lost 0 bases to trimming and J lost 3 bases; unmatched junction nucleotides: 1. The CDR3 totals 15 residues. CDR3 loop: CATSRETSGGYEQYF. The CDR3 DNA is TGTGCCACCAGCAGAGAAACTAGCGGGGGCTACGAGCAGTACTTC.

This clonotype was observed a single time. The CDR3 DNA sequence: TGTGCCAGCAGTCAAGGGGGGGCTAGCGGGACCTACGAGCAGTACTTC. Protein: CASSQGGASGTYEQYF. This chain uses TRBV28 with TRBJ2-7; TRBD2 aligns across 9 bases. The CDR3 length is 16 residues. CDR1 MDHEN and CDR2 SYDVKM come from the germline V gene. V shed 5 bases and J 2 bases; nucleotides not matched to a gene: 10.

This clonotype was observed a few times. The CDR3 DNA sequence: TGCAGTGCCCCGGGTCGACCGGCGAACACTGAAGCTTTCTTT. Encoded protein: CSAPGRPANTEAFF. The V call is TRBV20-1, the J call TRBJ1-1, with unresolved D. The CDR3 is made up of 14 amino acids. Trimming shortened V by 6 bases and J by 1 base, and 15 bases separated the two germline ends. Germline CDR1 is DFQATT and CDR2 is SNEGSKA (reference sequence).

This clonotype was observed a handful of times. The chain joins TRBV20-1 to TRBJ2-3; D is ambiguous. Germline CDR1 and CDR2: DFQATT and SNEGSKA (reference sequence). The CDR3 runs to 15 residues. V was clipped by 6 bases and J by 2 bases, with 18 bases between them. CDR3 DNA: TGCAGTGCCGCACGATTTATTGTCCCCACAGATACGCAGTATTTT. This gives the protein CSAARFIVPTDTQYF.

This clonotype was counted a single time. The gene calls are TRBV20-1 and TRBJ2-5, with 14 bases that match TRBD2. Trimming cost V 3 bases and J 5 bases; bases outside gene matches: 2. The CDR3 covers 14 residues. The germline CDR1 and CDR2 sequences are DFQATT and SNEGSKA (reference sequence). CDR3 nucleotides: TGCAGTGCTAGTCGACTAGCGGGAGGGGAGACCCAGTACTTC. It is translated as CSASRLAGGETQYF.

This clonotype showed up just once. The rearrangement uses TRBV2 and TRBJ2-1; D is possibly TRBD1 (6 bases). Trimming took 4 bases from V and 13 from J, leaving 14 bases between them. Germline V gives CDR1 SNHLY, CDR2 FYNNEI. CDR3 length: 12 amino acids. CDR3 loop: CASSGSGEFQFF. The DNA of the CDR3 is TGTGCCAGCAGTGGATCAGGGGAGTTTCAGTTCTTC.

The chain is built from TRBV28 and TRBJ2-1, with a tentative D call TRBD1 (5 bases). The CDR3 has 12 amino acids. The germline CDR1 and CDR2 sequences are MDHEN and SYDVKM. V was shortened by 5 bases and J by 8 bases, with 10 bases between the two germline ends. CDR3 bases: TGTGCCAGCAGTCCACAGGTTTATGAGCAGTTCTTC. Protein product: CASSPQVYEQFF.

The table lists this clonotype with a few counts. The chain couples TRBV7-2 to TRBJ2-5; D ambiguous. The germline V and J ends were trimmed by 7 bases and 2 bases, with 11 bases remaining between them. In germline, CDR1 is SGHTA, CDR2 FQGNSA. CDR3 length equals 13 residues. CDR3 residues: CASTKQRQETQYF. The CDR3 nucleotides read TGTGCCAGCACCAAACAAAGACAAGAGACCCAGTACTTC. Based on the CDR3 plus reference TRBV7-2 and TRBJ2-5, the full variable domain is GAGVSQSPSNKVTEKGKDVELRCDPISGHTALYWYRQSLGQGLEFLIYFQGNSAPDKSGLPSDRFSAERTGGSVSTLTIQRTQQEDSAVYLCASTKQRQETQYFGPGTRLLVL.

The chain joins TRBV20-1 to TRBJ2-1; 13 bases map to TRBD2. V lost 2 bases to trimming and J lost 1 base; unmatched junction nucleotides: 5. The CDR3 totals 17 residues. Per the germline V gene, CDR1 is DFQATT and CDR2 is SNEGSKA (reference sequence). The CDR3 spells CSARTSGRAFSYNEQFF. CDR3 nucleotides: TGCAGTGCTAGAACTAGCGGGAGGGCCTTTTCCTACAATGAGCAGTTCTTC.

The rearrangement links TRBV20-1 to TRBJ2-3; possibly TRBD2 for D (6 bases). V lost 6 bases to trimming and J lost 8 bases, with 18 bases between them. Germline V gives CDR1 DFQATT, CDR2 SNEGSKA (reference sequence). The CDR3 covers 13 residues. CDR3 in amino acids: CSASDTSQGTQYF. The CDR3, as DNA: TGCAGTGCCTCAGACACTAGCCAGGGTACGCAGTATTTT.

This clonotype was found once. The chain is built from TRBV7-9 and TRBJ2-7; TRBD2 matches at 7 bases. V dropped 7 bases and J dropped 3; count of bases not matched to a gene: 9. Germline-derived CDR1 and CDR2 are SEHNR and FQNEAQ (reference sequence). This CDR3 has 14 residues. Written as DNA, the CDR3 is TGTGCCAGCACCTTTGCGGGGGTCAACTACGAGCAGTACTTC. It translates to CASTFAGVNYEQYF.

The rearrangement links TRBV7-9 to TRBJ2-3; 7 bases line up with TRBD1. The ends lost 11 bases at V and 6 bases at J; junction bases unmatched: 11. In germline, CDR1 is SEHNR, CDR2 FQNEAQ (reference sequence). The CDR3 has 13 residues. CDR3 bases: TGTGCCTCACAGGGGCTAGCTCTGGATACGCAGTATTTT. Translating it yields CASQGLALDTQYF. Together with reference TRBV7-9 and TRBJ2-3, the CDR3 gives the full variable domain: DTGVSQNPRHKITKRGQNVTFRCDPISEHNRLYWYRQTLGQGPEFLTYFQNEAQLEKSRLLSDRFSAERPKGSFSTLEIQRTEQGDSAMYLCASQGLALDTQYFGPGTRLTVL.

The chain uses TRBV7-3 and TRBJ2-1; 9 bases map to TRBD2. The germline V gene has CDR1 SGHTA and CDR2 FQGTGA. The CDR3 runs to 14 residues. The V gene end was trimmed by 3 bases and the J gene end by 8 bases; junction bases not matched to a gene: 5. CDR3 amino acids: CASSFAGGGYEQFF. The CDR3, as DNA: TGTGCCAGCAGCTTTGCGGGAGGGGGTTATGAGCAGTTCTTC.